These T cell receptor beta chains were read from a single sample in a study of blood T cell repertoires in COVID-19. Assay used: immunoSEQ multiplex PCR; TCRdb lists only in-frame clones, some missing. Among about 52,000 clones listed, around 81% were seen once. What was sequenced was peripheral blood. Source of these receptors: a woman aged 80 or older with COVID-19, enrolled during active disease. Both conserved end residues are part of each CDR3. Fields, in order: D gene, J gene, clone size, V gene, CDR3 protein, CDR3 DNA. A D gene is named only where the DNA matches it firmly. Some rows mark clone size as missing; the rest say once, few, many or name a class of expanded clone.

D gene: -; J gene: TRBJ1-4; clone size: -; V gene: TRBV6-4; CDR3 protein: CASSDGDKGGEKLFF; CDR3 DNA: TGTGCCAGCAGTGACGGGGACAAAGGGGGTGAAAAACTGTTTTTT
D gene: TRBD1; J gene: TRBJ2-7; clone size: -; V gene: TRBV18; CDR3 protein: CASSPGQGNYEQYF; CDR3 DNA: TGTGCCAGCTCACCAGGACAGGGTAACTACGAGCAGTACTTC
D gene: -; J gene: TRBJ2-1; clone size: -; V gene: TRBV28; CDR3 protein: CASSLGGSRHYNEQFF; CDR3 DNA: TGTGCCAGCAGTCTAGGAGGTAGCCGCCACTACAATGAGCAGTTCTTC
D gene: TRBD2; J gene: TRBJ2-3; clone size: -; V gene: TRBV7-9; CDR3 protein: CASSQGLAGTDTQYF; CDR3 DNA: TGTGCCAGCAGCCAGGGACTAGCGGGCACAGATACGCAGTATTTT
D gene: -; J gene: TRBJ1-1; clone size: few; V gene: TRBV19; CDR3 protein: CASSPQGLNTEAFF; CDR3 DNA: TGTGCCAGTAGTCCTCAGGGTTTGAACACTGAAGCTTTCTTT
D gene: -; J gene: TRBJ2-6; clone size: -; V gene: TRBV3-1/TRBV3-2; CDR3 protein: CASSQLPSSGANVLTF; CDR3 DNA: TGTGCCAGCAGCCAACTACCGAGCTCTGGGGCCAACGTCCTGACTTTC
D gene: -; J gene: TRBJ2-1; clone size: -; V gene: TRBV5-1; CDR3 protein: CASSLGTGNEQFF; CDR3 DNA: TGCGCCAGCAGCTTGGGAACGGGAAATGAGCAGTTCTTC
D gene: -; J gene: TRBJ1-2; clone size: -; V gene: TRBV30; CDR3 protein: CAWSLAGYSYTF; CDR3 DNA: TGTGCCTGGAGCCTTGCAGGGTACTCCTACACCTTC
D gene: -; J gene: TRBJ2-7; clone size: -; V gene: TRBV7-8; CDR3 protein: CASSLVGRGAYEQYF; CDR3 DNA: TGTGCCAGCAGCTTAGTTGGGCGGGGAGCCTACGAGCAGTACTTC
D gene: -; J gene: TRBJ1-1; clone size: -; V gene: TRBV7-3; CDR3 protein: CASSLSRSTEAFF; CDR3 DNA: TGTGCCAGCAGCTTAAGCAGAAGCACTGAAGCTTTCTTT